This TCR beta chain was identified in a study of blood T cell repertoires in COVID-19. Overall study: Both acute and convalescent COVID-19 samples were obtained from the United States, Italy and Spain. PBMCs, B-cell-depleted T cells, or T cells were the source of the cDNA or gDNA that made up the material.

In the authors' methods: Reference gene primers were amplified, and this amplification served to estimate nucleated cell counts. TCRdb's table, derived via immunoSEQ multiplex PCR, lists solely in-frame clones and lacks some. V and J calls and clone size are given by that table; D and trimming were obtained from the DNA. The sample includes about 75,000 clones, over 75% of them seen just once. V gave up 1 base and J gave up 10 bases; unmatched junction bases: 13. The germline V gene encodes CDR1 SEHNR and CDR2 FQNEAQ (reference sequence). The CDR3 runs 16 residues. The chain employs TRBV7-9 and TRBJ1-3; TRBD1 aligns across 7 bases. Sequenced sample: peripheral blood. This TCR derives from a human donor in a cohort sampled during active COVID-19. CDR3 region: CASSLGLGPTGQTIYF. The CDR3 DNA is TGTGCCAGCAGCTTAGGCCTCGGGCCGACAGGGCAAACCATATATTTT.